Here is one T cell receptor (beta chain) with its context. The identical CDR3 is also encoded by other nucleotide sequences in the sample. Libraries were prepared by immunoSEQ multiplex PCR; TCRdb keeps only in-frame clonotypes and omits some of them. This repertoire shows roughly 190,000 clones, roughly 80% found once; its top ten account for approximately 7.8%. The germline V gene has CDR1 MDHEN and CDR2 SYDVKM. The CDR3 has 14 residues. J was trimmed by 3 bases and V by 9 bases; bases with no gene match: 6. This record comes from a study of blood T cell repertoires in COVID-19. Overall study context: Acute-phase and convalescent COVID-19 samples originated in the United States, Italy and Spain.

Input material: peripheral blood. The clonotype was recovered from a woman between 55 and 75 years old with COVID-19, enrolled during active disease. The V call is TRBV28, the J call TRBJ1-4; TRBD1 matches at 8 bases. The CDR3 DNA is TGTGCCAGTCGACCGGGACAGGCTAATGAAAAACTGTTTTTT. Its translation is CASRPGQANEKLFF.